This TCR beta chain was identified during a study of T cell changes during pregnancy in multiple sclerosis. The CDR3 loop spans 18 amino acids. Germline CDR1 is LGHNA and CDR2 is YNFKEQ. With 0 bases removed from V and 7 bases from J, the gap between germline ends came to 22 bases. Clones were sequenced by immunoSEQ multiplex PCR, and TCRdb holds only the in-frame ones, with some missing. The top ten hold about 3.7% of the sample, which has 45,000 to 65,000 clones, 75% to 95% seen once. The TCR originated in a female donor in good health, enrolled as a control in a pregnancy study. The chain uses TRBV4-2 and TRBJ2-1, with a possible D match to TRBD2 (7 bases). This specimen was peripheral blood, taken after pregnancy. CDR3 in amino acids: CASSQEGPVGGPMNEQFF. In nucleotides, the CDR3 is TGTGCCAGCAGCCAAGAGGGGCCTGTGGGGGGGCCTATGAATGAGCAGTTCTTC.